This T cell receptor (beta chain) was found in a study of CD8+ T cells in alopecia areata. Broader study findings: Besides other cells, scalp samples also yield sequences of resident alphabeta T cells from normal skin.

Turning to this clone: The antigen remains undetermined.

The CDR3 has 12 residues. Trimming took 3 bases from V and 9 from J, leaving 13 bases between them. Per germline, CDR1 GTSNPN and CDR2 SVGIG (reference sequence). Sequencing relied on a cDNA template that was reverse transcribed from extracted RNA. Clones were sequenced by immunoSEQ multiplex PCR, and TCRdb holds only the in-frame ones, with some missing. Of around 97,000 clones in the sample, roughly half were seen once. V and J are TRBV30 and TRBJ2-3; D gene unclear. The sequenced material came from CD4+ T cells sorted from blood. The sequence was obtained from a human donor in good health. CDR3 in amino acids: CAWRASSRTQYF. The CDR3 coding sequence is TGTGCCTGGAGGGCGTCCTCCCGAACGCAGTATTTT.